Shown below are 13 T cell receptor beta chains from a single sample sequenced in a study of blood T cell repertoires in COVID-19. The data were produced by immunoSEQ multiplex PCR, yet TCRdb's version contains in-frame clones alone and is incomplete. This table has tens of thousands of clones, around 76% appearing once. The sequenced material came from peripheral blood. Receptors were obtained from an elderly woman with acute or convalescent COVID-19.

The V call is TRBV3-1 (or the pseudogene TRBV3-2), the J call TRBJ2-1; no reliable D call. CDR1 is LGHDT, CDR2 YNNKEL, per germline (reference sequence). The CDR3 is 8 amino acids. The chain's CDR3 is CRNNEQFF. The CDR3 DNA sequence: TGTCGTAACAATGAGCAGTTCTTC.

This sequence joins TRBV27 and TRBJ2-1; 9 bases are shared with TRBD2. Germline-derived CDR1 and CDR2 are MNHEY and SMNVEV (reference sequence). V lost 2 bases and J lost 5; bases outside the gene matches: 7. This CDR3 region has 16 residues. The CDR3 DNA follows: TGTGCCAGCAGTTTAGAGAGGCGGGAGGGGAACAATGAGCAGTTCTTC. It translates to CASSLERREGNNEQFF.

J is TRBJ2-7 and V is TRBV6-5, with D unresolved. Germline CDR1 reads MNHEY; CDR2 reads SVGAGI. Trimming took 8 bases from V and 1 from J, leaving 9 bases between them. This CDR3 region has 12 residues. The CDR3 nucleotides read TGTGCCAGCCTGACTCCTTCCTACGAGCAGTACTTC. It is translated as CASLTPSYEQYF.

The chain is built from TRBV19 and TRBJ2-5; 13 bases line up with TRBD2. Germline-derived CDR1 and CDR2 are LNHDA and SQIVND (reference sequence). The CDR3 is 16 amino acids. After removal of 6 bases from V and 5 bases from J, the junction contained 9 bases not matched to a gene. The CDR3, as DNA: TGTGCCAGTAGCTCCGGACTAGCGGGAGTAGGGGAGACCCAGTACTTC. Residues: CASSSGLAGVGETQYF. The full variable domain, in which reference TRBV19 and TRBJ2-5 provide the parts outside the CDR3, is DGGITQSPKYLFRKEGQNVTLSCEQNLNHDAMYWYRQDPGQGLRLIYYSQIVNDFQKGDIAEGYSVSREKKESFPLTVTSAQKNPTAFYLCASSSGLAGVGETQYFGPGTRLLVL.

This chain connects TRBV21-1 to TRBJ1-3. TRBV21-1 is a documented pseudogene. The CDR3 extends over 16 amino acids. This CDR3 is CASSPPGGETGNTIYF. The CDR3 coding sequence is TGTGCCAGCAGCCCCCCCGGAGGTGAAACTGGAAACACCATATATTTT.

V usage is TRBV2 and J usage is TRBJ2-7, with 7 positions matching TRBD1. V shed 0 bases and J 2 bases; nucleotides not matched to a gene: 10. Germline V CDR1 and CDR2: SNHLY, FYNNEI. The CDR3 sequence is 17 residues long. In DNA, the CDR3 is TGTGCCAGCAGTGAAGCAGGGGTACAGGGGACCGCCTACGAGCAGTACTTC. It translates to CASSEAGVQGTAYEQYF.

The DNA of the CDR3 is TGTGCCAGCAACTACAGGGGCAACTATGGCTACACCTTC. This encodes CASNYRGNYGYTF. The V and J genes are TRBV12-3 or TRBV12-4 and TRBJ1-2, with TRBD1 identical over 7 bases. V was clipped by 7 bases and J by 2 bases; unmatched bases: 4. The CDR3 extends over 13 amino acids.

J is TRBJ2-2 and V is TRBV7-3, with D maybe TRBD1 (5 bases). Germline values: CDR1 SGHTA, CDR2 FQGTGA. V was cut by 6 bases and J by 4 bases, with 9 bases left in between. The CDR3 runs to 13 residues. The CDR3 bases are TGTGCCAGCAGATCAGGGTCCACCGGGGAGCTGTTTTTT. Amino acids: CASRSGSTGELFF. The full variable domain, completed using reference TRBV7-3 and TRBJ2-2, is GAGVSQTPSNKVTEKGKYVELRCDPISGHTALYWYRQSLGQGPEFLIYFQGTGAADDSGLPNDRFFAVRPEGSVSTLKIQRTERGDSAVYLCASRSGSTGELFFGEGSRLTVL.

This chain uses TRBV11-2 with TRBJ2-7; perhaps TRBD1 as D (6 bases). The CDR3 runs to 15 residues. Trimming took 5 bases from V and 5 from J, leaving 19 bases between them. Germline V gene lookup returns CDR1 SGHAT and CDR2 FQNNGV. The CDR3 reads CASSRTGFGYDEQYF. The CDR3 DNA is TGTGCCAGCAGCCGTACAGGGTTCGGCTATGACGAGCAGTACTTC.

The chain has TRBV5-4 and TRBJ2-3; possible D gene TRBD1, 7 bases. This CDR3 has 15 amino acids. V gave up 2 bases and J gave up 1 base, with 11 bases separating them. CDR1 is SGHNT, CDR2 YYREEE, per germline (reference sequence). The CDR3 loop reads CASSFGRGGTDTQYF. CDR3 coding DNA: TGTGCCAGCAGCTTTGGCAGGGGGGGCACAGATACGCAGTATTTT.

This CDR3 is CASRRQGNTEAFF. The CDR3 DNA follows: TGTGCCAGCAGAAGACAGGGAAACACTGAAGCTTTCTTT. The V gene is TRBV2, the J gene TRBJ1-1; the match to TRBD1 covers 7 bases. The V gene end was trimmed by 6 bases and the J gene end by 2 bases; junction bases not matched to a gene: 3. This CDR3 region has 13 residues. Germline assignment: CDR1 SNHLY and CDR2 FYNNEI.

The chain carries TRBV5-1 and TRBJ1-1; 8 bases match TRBD1. The CDR3 extends over 15 amino acids. Germline V gene sequence: CDR1 SGHRS, CDR2 YFSETQ. The V segment lost 0 bases and the J segment 6 bases; nucleotides outside the gene matches: 7. The CDR3 nucleotides read TGCGCCAGCAGCTTGGTTAGCAGGGGGCGGGCTGAAGCTTTCTTT. Translating gives CASSLVSRGRAEAFF.

The V gene is TRBV19, the J gene TRBJ2-2, with 7 positions matching TRBD2. The ends lost 7 bases at V and 6 bases at J; junction bases unmatched: 8. The germline gives CDR1 LNHDA, CDR2 SQIVND (reference sequence). The CDR3 extends over 14 amino acids. The CDR3: CASTPGLYPGELFF. The CDR3 DNA sequence: TGTGCCAGTACACCGGGACTATATCCCGGGGAGCTGTTTTTT.